This TCR beta chain originates from a study of T cell responses to AZD1222 COVID-19 vaccine. The CDR3 extends over 13 amino acids. From germline, CDR1 is LGHDT and CDR2 YNNKEL (reference sequence). V was cut by 1 base and J by 7 bases, with 8 bases left in between. Study conclusions and caveats: None of the repertoires were sampled until the peak T cell response had passed.

Comment on this clone: Its cognate antigen is unknown.

Repertoires were generated with immunoSEQ multiplex PCR, while TCRdb's copy carries only in-frame clones and drops some. The table has about 140,000 clones, 80% to 95% seen once. The V gene is TRBV3-1 (or the pseudogene TRBV3-2), the J gene TRBJ1-3; D uncertain. The sample here was peripheral blood, taken 28 days after the second AZD1222 dose. This clonotype was sampled from an adult who received the AZD1222 COVID-19 vaccine. This CDR3 is CASSQAAGNTIYF. DNA for the CDR3: TGTGCCAGCAGCCAAGCGGCGGGGAACACCATATATTTT.